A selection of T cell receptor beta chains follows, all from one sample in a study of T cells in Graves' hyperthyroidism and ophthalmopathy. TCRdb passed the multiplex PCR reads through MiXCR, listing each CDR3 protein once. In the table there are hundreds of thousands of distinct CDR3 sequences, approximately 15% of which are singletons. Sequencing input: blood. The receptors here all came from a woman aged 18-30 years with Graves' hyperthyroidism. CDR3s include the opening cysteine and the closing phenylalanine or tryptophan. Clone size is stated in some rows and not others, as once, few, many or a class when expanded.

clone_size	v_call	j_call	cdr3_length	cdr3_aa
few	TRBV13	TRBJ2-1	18	CASSLRASGRVSYNEQFF
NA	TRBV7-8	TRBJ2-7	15	CASSLAGQGNYEQYF
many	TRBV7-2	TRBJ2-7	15	CASSPSGQASYEQYF
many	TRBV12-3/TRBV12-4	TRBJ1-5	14	CASSPATGYQPQHF
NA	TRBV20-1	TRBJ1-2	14	CSARVARLNYGYTF
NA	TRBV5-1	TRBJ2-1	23	CASSRGTGRSPTSGNSSYNEQFF
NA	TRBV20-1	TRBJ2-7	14	CSARRGQGPYEQYF
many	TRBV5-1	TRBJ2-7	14	CASSLQAEVYEQYF
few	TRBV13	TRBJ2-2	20	CASSPAGIVGAAGGVGELFF
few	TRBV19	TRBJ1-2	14	CASSIAGGINGYTF
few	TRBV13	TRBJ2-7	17	CASSSSGGLAGTYEQYF
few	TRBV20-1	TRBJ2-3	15	CSAGLAGGLTDTQYF
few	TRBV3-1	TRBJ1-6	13	CASSLLAGPPLHF
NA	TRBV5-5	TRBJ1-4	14	CASSPPASNEKLFF
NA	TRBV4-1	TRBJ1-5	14	CVSSRQGVNQPQHF
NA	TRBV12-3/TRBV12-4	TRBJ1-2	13	CASSLDGRRGYTF
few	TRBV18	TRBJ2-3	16	CASSPPRTGGLDTQYF
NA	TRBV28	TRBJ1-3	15	CASSLDSGVGNTIYF
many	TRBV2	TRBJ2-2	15	CASKERDGVSGELFF
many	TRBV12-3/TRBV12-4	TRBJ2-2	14	CASRRTGGAGELFF
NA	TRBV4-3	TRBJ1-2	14	CAGSRGTGDYGYTF
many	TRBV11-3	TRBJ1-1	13	CASSLGLLHEAFF
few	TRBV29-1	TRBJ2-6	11	CSVAGANVLTF
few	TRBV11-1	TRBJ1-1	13	CASSLMGTSEAFF
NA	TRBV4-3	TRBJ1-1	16	CASSQDGGRGTTEAFF
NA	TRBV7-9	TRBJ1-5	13	CASSLQLNQPQHF
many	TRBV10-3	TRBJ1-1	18	CAISERGDRRLMNTEAFF
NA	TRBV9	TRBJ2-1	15	CASSVMASSYNEQFF
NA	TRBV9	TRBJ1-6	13	CASSRTANSPLHF
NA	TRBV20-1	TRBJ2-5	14	CSATAGGDQETQYF
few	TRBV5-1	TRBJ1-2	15	CASSLGTSRDYGYTF
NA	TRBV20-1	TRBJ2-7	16	CSARTGLAGGHGEQYF
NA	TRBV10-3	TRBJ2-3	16	CAIRGGERGNTDTQYF
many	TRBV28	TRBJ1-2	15	CASSPIDRENYGYTF
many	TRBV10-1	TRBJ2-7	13	CASSGDGSYEQYF
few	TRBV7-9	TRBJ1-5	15	CASSPGTGWNQPRHF
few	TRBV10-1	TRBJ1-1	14	CASSEYGRNTEAFF
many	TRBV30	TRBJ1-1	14	CAWSRLPVLDEAFF
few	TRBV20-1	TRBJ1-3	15	CSARDVETPGNTIYF
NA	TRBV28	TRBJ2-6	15	CASSLDWRWANVLTF
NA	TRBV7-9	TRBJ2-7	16	CASSLVGSRESYEQYF
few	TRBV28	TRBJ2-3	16	CASSTPGLPVTDTQYF
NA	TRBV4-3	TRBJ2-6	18	CASSQAGQGPSGANVLTF
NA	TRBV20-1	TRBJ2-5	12	CSAGTSWETQYF
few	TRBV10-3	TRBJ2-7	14	CAISDWDHSYEQYF
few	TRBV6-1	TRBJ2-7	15	CASSEILRTPYEQYF
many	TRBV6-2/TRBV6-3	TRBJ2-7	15	CASSRDRGGPGEQYF
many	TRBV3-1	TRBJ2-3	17	CASSQAGGLAGADTQYF
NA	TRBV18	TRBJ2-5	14	CASSPGAGLKTQYF
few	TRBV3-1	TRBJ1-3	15	CASSQPRSTGNTIYF